Described below is a single T cell receptor (beta chain) sequence and its context. This specimen comes from a study of blood T cell repertoires in COVID-19. The overall study: Italy, Spain and the United States were the sources of the convalescent and acute COVID-19 samples. Sources were T cells, B-cell-depleted T cells, or PBMCs; the material itself was cDNA or gDNA.

Per the authors' pipeline: Estimates of nucleated cell counts were drawn from the amplification of reference gene primers. TCRdb's copy holds only in-frame clones and misses some; the assay was immunoSEQ multiplex PCR. V and J calls plus clone size are reproduced from that table; the DNA served to infer D and trimming. The sample has approximately 200,000 clones; 80% to 90% are singletons. Germline-derived CDR1 and CDR2 are SGHDT and YYEEEE. Between the trimmed V and J ends, which lost 4 bases and 6 bases, there was a span of 13 bases. The CDR3 loop spans 13 amino acids. V is TRBV5-6 and J is TRBJ1-1; D gene uncertain. The specimen sequenced was peripheral blood. This TCR derives from a man aged 18-30 years with active or convalescent COVID-19. The CDR3 bases are TGTGCCAGCAGCCGAACCGGGGTTCCTGAAGCTTTCTTT. It specifies CASSRTGVPEAFF.